These T cell receptor beta chains were read from a single sample in a study of T cell responses to AZD1222 COVID-19 vaccine. Produced via immunoSEQ multiplex PCR; TCRdb's table is partial and in-frame only. Altogether over 130,000 clones are present, approximately 90% being singletons, with the ten largest covering 3.1%. The material was peripheral blood, obtained 28 days after the second AZD1222 dose. These TCRs come from an adult who received the AZD1222 COVID-19 vaccine. Each CDR3 is given without its conserved first and last residue. Not every row has a clone size; where given, it reads once, few, many or a size class.

TRBJ1-2 | TRBV7-2 | - | ASSLRGGGDYGYT
TRBJ1-5 | TRBV20-1 | - | SAGEQPQH
TRBJ1-2 | TRBV3-1/TRBV3-2 | - | ASSQDRGTYT
TRBJ2-5 | TRBV6-5 | once | ASRQGLETQY
TRBJ2-1 | TRBV7-3 | - | ASSLLNNEQF
TRBJ2-5 | TRBV19 | once | ASSLGTQETQY
TRBJ2-1 | TRBV11-2 | medium-sized | ASSLVEGNEQF
TRBJ1-2 | TRBV6-2/TRBV6-3 | few | ASSYDGRRYGYT
TRBJ2-7 | TRBV6-2/TRBV6-3 | - | ASSYGISKESEQY
TRBJ1-1 | TRBV12-3/TRBV12-4 | - | ASSLLGTAAF
TRBJ2-1 | TRBV9 | - | ASSVGDYNNEQF
TRBJ2-3 | TRBV28 | - | ASDRSDTDTQY
TRBJ2-5 | TRBV5-1 | - | ASSLDRQETQY
TRBJ2-3 | TRBV5-6 | - | ASSFDRGSLTDTQY
TRBJ1-2 | TRBV3-1/TRBV3-2 | - | ASSQGLAGYYGYT
TRBJ2-7 | TRBV5-6 | - | ASSSSGRRTTYEQY
TRBJ2-1 | TRBV2 | - | ASSEGGAENEQF
TRBJ2-7 | TRBV10-2 | - | ASRDGIIYEQY
TRBJ2-2 | TRBV4-1 | - | ASRPPGANLNTGELF
TRBJ1-2 | TRBV9 | - | ASSMGMGWDYGYT
TRBJ2-1 | TRBV6-6 | - | ASKGGGNNEQF
TRBJ1-1 | TRBV30 | - | AWSAGQGAAEAF